A single sample is the source of the 14 T cell receptor beta chains below, sequenced in a study of siplizumab effects on memory and regulatory T cells. Generated by immunoSEQ multiplex PCR, the TCRdb table keeps only in-frame clones and is missing some. Of more than 85,000 clones in the sample, roughly 92% are singletons; the top ten hold about 1.1%. Sequencing input: CD4+ T cells sorted from blood. The receptors derive from a human donor in good health.

The chain links TRBV28 to TRBJ1-5, with D perhaps TRBD1 (6 bases). Trimming took 7 bases from V and 1 from J, leaving 17 bases between them. CDR3 length: 16 amino acids. Germline V gene sequence: CDR1 MDHEN, CDR2 SYDVKM. The CDR3, as DNA: TGTGCCAGCACCTTGGGGGGGGCGGGAAGCAATCAGCCCCAGCATTTT. Protein sequence: CASTLGGAGSNQPQHF.

This chain links TRBV21-1 with TRBJ2-7; the table gives TRBD1 as D, unverified against the DNA. TRBV21-1 is given as a pseudogene. The CDR3 contains 16 residues. The CDR3 DNA reads as TGTGCCAGCAGCAAAGGTGGGAAACAGGGGGCGTTGGAGCAGTACTTC. Its protein product is CASSKGGKQGALEQYF.

The V gene is TRBV28, the J gene TRBJ1-1; possibly TRBD1 for D (6 bases). From germline, CDR1 is MDHEN and CDR2 SYDVKM. The CDR3 loop spans 14 amino acids. V lost 7 bases, J lost 10 bases, and 22 bases lay in between. The CDR3 here is CASTHGGVGAAAFF. CDR3 in DNA: TGTGCCAGCACCCACGGGGGGGTGGGGGCGGCAGCTTTCTTT.

This clone was seen just once. The CDR3 is CASVAGTGDFYGYTF. CDR3 DNA sequence: TGTGCCAGTGTAGCCGGGACAGGGGATTTCTATGGCTACACCTTC. The J gene is TRBJ1-2, the V gene TRBV19, with 10 nucleotides matching TRBD1. With V trimmed by 8 bases and J by 4 bases, 10 bases remained unmatched. Germline V CDR1 and CDR2: LNHDA, SQIVND (reference sequence). CDR3 size: 15 residues.

The chain employs TRBV19 and TRBJ1-5; D is undetermined. Germline V gene sequence: CDR1 LNHDA, CDR2 SQIVND (reference sequence). The CDR3 spans 14 residues. V lost 3 bases and J 3 bases, leaving 9 bases between the germline ends. This CDR3 is CASSINDNNQPQHF. The CDR3 nucleotides are TGTGCCAGTAGTATTAACGACAACAATCAGCCCCAGCATTTT.

This clone occurred a few times. The V call is TRBV7-3, the J call TRBJ2-5; D is unresolved. CDR1 and CDR2 (germline): SGHTA, FQGTGA. V lost 8 bases to trimming and J lost 3 bases, with 13 bases between them. The CDR3 totals 13 residues. This CDR3 is CASAQNREETQYF. DNA of the CDR3: TGTGCCAGCGCCCAGAACCGGGAAGAGACCCAGTACTTC. Based on the CDR3 plus reference TRBV7-3 and TRBJ2-5, the full variable domain is GAGVSQTPSNKVTEKGKYVELRCDPISGHTALYWYRQSLGQGPEFLIYFQGTGAADDSGLPNDRFFAVRPEGSVSTLKIQRTERGDSAVYLCASAQNREETQYFGPGTRLLVL.

The chain has TRBV14 and TRBJ1-5; tentatively, D is TRBD1 (5 bases). V lost 4 bases, J lost 3 bases, and 10 bases lay in between. The germline V gene encodes CDR1 SGHDN and CDR2 FVKESK. The CDR3 consists of 14 residues. CDR3 DNA: TGTGCCAGCAGCCTCGGGGGGTACAATCAGCCCCAGCATTTT. Translated, it gives CASSLGGYNQPQHF.

The chain links TRBV4-2 to TRBJ2-7; D gene ambiguous. The CDR3 contains 14 residues. Germline V gene lookup returns CDR1 LGHNA and CDR2 YNFKEQ. Trimming stripped 0 bases from V and 0 bases from J, with 6 bases between. CDR3 coding DNA: TGTGCCAGCAGCCAAGAGCGGAACTCCTACGAGCAGTACTTC. Translation gives CASSQERNSYEQYF.

The rearrangement links TRBV6-5 to TRBJ1-1, with D perhaps TRBD1 (6 bases). V lost 3 bases, J lost 8 bases, and 13 bases lay in between. The CDR3 is 13 residues long. Germline CDR1 MNHEY, CDR2 SVGAGI. CDR3: CASSYRGGGEAFF. The CDR3 DNA reads as TGTGCCAGCAGTTATCGAGGGGGGGGCGAAGCTTTCTTT.

V gene TRBV11-2 combines with J gene TRBJ2-7; unclear D gene. Germline V lookup: CDR1 SGHAT, CDR2 FQNNGV. The CDR3 loop spans 15 amino acids. The V and J ends lost 6 bases and 2 bases respectively, with 17 bases between them. As DNA, the CDR3 is TGTGCCAGCAGTCGCGCCCCCCAACGCACCTACGAGCAGTACTTC. It yields the protein CASSRAPQRTYEQYF.

The V call is TRBV19, the J call TRBJ1-2, with 7 nucleotides matching TRBD1. J lost 5 bases, V lost 4 bases, and 7 bases had no gene match. CDR1 is LNHDA, CDR2 SQIVND, per germline (reference sequence). This CDR3 region has 14 residues. CDR3 bases: TGTGCCAGTAGTACCGGGACAGTGTCTTATGGCTACACCTTC. Protein: CASSTGTVSYGYTF.

This clone showed up just once. V usage is TRBV11-2 and J usage is TRBJ2-3; TRBD2 matches at 12 bases. Germline CDR1 is SGHAT and CDR2 is FQNNGV. CDR3 length: 16 residues. The junction had 7 bases not matched to a gene; V was cut back by 6 bases and J by 3 bases. The chain's CDR3 is CASRPLAGGRTDTQYF. The CDR3 DNA sequence: TGTGCCAGCAGACCGCTAGCGGGAGGGAGGACAGATACGCAGTATTTT.

The chain employs TRBV6-1 and TRBJ1-2, with D possibly being TRBD1 (5 bases). V dropped 5 bases and J dropped 2 bases, with 9 bases sitting between them. The CDR3 sequence is 13 residues long. The V gene's germline CDR1 is MNHNS and CDR2 SASEGT. DNA for the CDR3: TGTGCCAGCAGTTCCACAGGCAACTATGGCTACACCTTC. Its translation is CASSSTGNYGYTF.

V is TRBV2 and J is TRBJ1-5; D ambiguous. The CDR3 consists of 15 residues. Germline CDR1 reads SNHLY; CDR2 reads FYNNEI. Trimming cost V 6 bases and J 5 bases, with 17 bases left between them. The CDR3 here is CASRGMGRRDQPQHF. The CDR3 nucleotides are TGTGCCAGCAGGGGTATGGGGAGAAGGGATCAGCCCCAGCATTTT.